The 6 T cell receptor beta chains below all came from one sample that was sequenced in a study of cytomegalovirus exposure and HLA in healthy donors. Some clones are missing from TCRdb's copy, which holds only in-frame ones; the method was immunoSEQ multiplex PCR. The data show about 200,000 clones, around 90% seen once. Material: PBMCs. The receptor set was obtained from a young woman in good health and CMV-seropositive.

The chain has TRBV5-5 and TRBJ2-7, with D perhaps matching TRBD1 (5 bases). The CDR3 sequence is 15 residues long. In germline, CDR1 is SGHKS, CDR2 YYEKEE (reference sequence). Trimming pared 6 bases from V and 2 bases from J, leaving 18 bases between. CDR3 sequence: CASNLLGVGPYEQYF. The CDR3 coding sequence is TGTGCCAGCAACCTCTTAGGGGTGGGGCCCTACGAGCAGTACTTC. The whole variable domain, filled in from reference TRBV5-5 and TRBJ2-7, reads DAGVTQSPTHLIKTRGQQVTLRCSPISGHKSVSWYQQVLGQGPQFIFQYYEKEERGRGNFPDRFSARQFPNYSSELNVNALLLGDSALYLCASNLLGVGPYEQYFGPGTRLTVT.

This chain links TRBV7-8 with TRBJ1-2; D remains unclear. CDR3 size: 14 residues. Trimming cost V 1 base and J 7 bases, with 13 bases left between them. Per germline, CDR1 SGHVS and CDR2 FQNEAQ. Here the CDR3 DNA reads TGTGCCAGCAGCTTAGTCGGGTCAGATTTTGGCTACACCTTC. Protein sequence: CASSLVGSDFGYTF.

This sequence joins TRBV6-5 and TRBJ2-7; 8 bases map to TRBD2. V dropped 3 bases and J dropped 4; count of bases not matched to a gene: 8. There are 15 residues in the CDR3. CDR1 is MNHEY, CDR2 SVGAGI, per germline. The CDR3 protein is CASSYSGGTNYEQYF. CDR3 nucleotides: TGTGCCAGCAGTTATTCGGGGGGGACAAATTACGAGCAGTACTTC.

To note about this clone: The junction shows a germline mismatch at one end, possibly a read error. The rearrangement uses TRBV11-2 and TRBJ1-1; D might be TRBD1 (5 bases). Germline CDR1 SGHAT, CDR2 FQNNGV. The CDR3 length is 13 residues. CDR3 region: CASRLGEITEAFF. CDR3 nucleotide sequence: TGTGCCAGCAGATTAGGGGAGATCACTGAAGCTTTCTTT.

The gene calls are TRBV28 and TRBJ2-3, with 8 bases identical to TRBD2. This CDR3 is 17 amino acids long. Germline values: CDR1 MDHEN, CDR2 SYDVKM. Losses at the gene ends were 3 bases for V and 1 base for J; bases not matched to a gene: 9. The CDR3 is CASSLSQTSVGTDTQYF. The DNA of the CDR3 is TGTGCCAGCAGTTTGTCCCAGACTAGCGTCGGCACAGATACGCAGTATTTT.

V and J are TRBV11-2 and TRBJ1-4; the D gene is possibly TRBD1 (5 bases). CDR3 length: 14 amino acids. The germline gives CDR1 SGHAT, CDR2 FQNNGV. The V end lost 5 bases, the J end lost 8 bases, and 15 bases lay between the germline ends. In nucleotides, the CDR3 is TGTGCCAGCAGCCCTACCCGGGCAGGGGAAAAACTGTTTTTT. This codes for CASSPTRAGEKLFF.